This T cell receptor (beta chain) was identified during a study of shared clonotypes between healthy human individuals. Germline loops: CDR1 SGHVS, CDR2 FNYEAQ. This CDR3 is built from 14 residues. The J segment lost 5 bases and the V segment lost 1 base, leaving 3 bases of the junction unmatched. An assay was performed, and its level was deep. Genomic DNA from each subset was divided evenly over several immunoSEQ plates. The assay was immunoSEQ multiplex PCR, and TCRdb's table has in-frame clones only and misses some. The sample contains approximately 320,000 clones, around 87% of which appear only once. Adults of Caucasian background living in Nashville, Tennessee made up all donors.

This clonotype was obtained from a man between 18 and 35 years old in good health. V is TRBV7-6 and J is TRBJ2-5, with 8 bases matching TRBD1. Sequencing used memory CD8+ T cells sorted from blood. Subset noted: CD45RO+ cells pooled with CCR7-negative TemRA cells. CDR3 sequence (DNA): TGTGCCAGCAGCTTAGGACAGGGGATTGAGACCCAGTACTTC. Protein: CASSLGQGIETQYF.